A selection of T cell receptor beta chains follows, all from one sample in a study of immune heterogeneity within non-small cell lung tumors. Each CDR3 protein is one row after TCRdb ran MiXCR on the multiplex PCR reads. The table includes approximately 6,000 distinct CDR3 sequences, 20% to 25% detected once. The source material was lung tumor tissue. These receptors were obtained from a man in his 60s with non-small cell lung cancer. Each CDR3 is given with its conserved first and last residue. Fields, in order: clone size, CDR3 length, D gene, V gene, J gene, CDR3 protein, CDR3 DNA. D genes are given only for firm matches. Part of the rows lack a size; the others show once, few, many or a class for expanded clones.

many	17	TRBD1	TRBV5-6	TRBJ1-3	CASSWGQASLSGNTIYF	TGTGCCAGCAGCTGGGGACAGGCCTCTCTCTCTGGAAACACCATATATTTT
-	15	TRBD1	TRBV28	TRBJ2-7	CASSPGGGPSYEQYF	TGTGCCAGCAGTCCAGGGGGCGGTCCCTCCTACGAGCAGTACTTC
-	15	TRBD2	TRBV11-2	TRBJ2-1	CASSLVPGGRNEQFF	TGTGCCAGCAGCTTAGTGCCGGGGGGGCGAAATGAGCAGTTCTTC
medium-sized	13	-	TRBV19	TRBJ2-1	CASSTDTNNEQFF	TGTGCCAGTAGCACTGACACAAACAATGAGCAGTTCTTC
medium-sized	16	TRBD2	TRBV19	TRBJ2-1	CASSILLAGGYNEQFF	TGTGCCAGTAGTATCCTACTAGCGGGAGGCTACAATGAGCAGTTCTTC
medium-sized	14	TRBD2	TRBV20-1	TRBJ2-1	CSAASGGSGHEQFF	TGCAGTGCTGCTAGCGGGGGGTCCGGCCATGAGCAGTTCTTC
many	15	-	TRBV10-1	TRBJ2-2	CASSARGVNTGELFF	TGCGCCAGCAGTGCTCGGGGCGTGAACACCGGGGAGCTGTTTTTT
once	15	TRBD1	TRBV10-2	TRBJ1-5	CASRQGQGSNQPQHF	TGCGCCAGCAGACAAGGACAGGGGAGCAATCAGCCCCAGCATTTT
-	17	-	TRBV3-1	TRBJ1-3	CASSQEYPKNSGNTIHF	TGTGCCAGCAGCCAAGAGTACCCGAAGAACTCTGGAAACACCATACATTTT
medium-sized	13	-	TRBV19	TRBJ1-5	CASRPDSNQPQHF	TGTGCCAGTAGGCCAGATAGCAATCAGCCCCAGCATTTT
medium-sized	15	TRBD1	TRBV7-8	TRBJ1-6	CASSLGRQGQSPLHF	TGTGCCAGCAGCTTAGGGAGACAGGGACAGTCACCCCTCCACTTT
few	14	-	TRBV6-1	TRBJ1-4	CASSFLASNEKLFF	TGTGCCAGCAGTTTCTTGGCCTCTAATGAAAAACTGTTTTTT
medium-sized	15	-	TRBV19	TRBJ1-5	CASTTGTFSNQPQHF	TGTGCCAGTACCACCGGGACATTCAGCAATCAGCCCCAGCATTTT
many	14	-	TRBV19	TRBJ2-3	CASSIGGTTDTQYF	TGTGCCAGTAGTATAGGGGGGACCACAGATACGCAGTATTTT
once	15	-	TRBV5-5	TRBJ2-5	CASRLVPGSPETQYF	TGTGCCAGCAGATTGGTGCCAGGGAGTCCGGAGACCCAGTACTTC
medium-sized	14	-	TRBV5-1	TRBJ1-6	CASGKESYNSPLHF	TGCGCCAGCGGCAAGGAATCCTATAATTCACCCCTCCACTTT
medium-sized	14	TRBD1	TRBV19	TRBJ1-2	CASKLTGQNYGYTF	TGTGCCAGTAAGCTGACAGGGCAAAACTATGGCTACACCTTC
-	12	-	TRBV6-1	TRBJ1-3	CASDGVGNAIYF	TGTGCCAGTGACGGGGTCGGAAATGCCATATATTTT
medium-sized	13	-	TRBV28	TRBJ1-2	CASSLGGDYGYTF	TGTGCCAGCAGTTTAGGGGGCGACTATGGCTACACCTTC
-	14	-	TRBV12-3/TRBV12-4	TRBJ1-5	CVSSLDTGGQPQHF	TGTGTCAGCAGTTTAGACACGGGAGGTCAGCCCCAGCATTTT
-	11	-	TRBV6-2/TRBV6-3	TRBJ2-1	CASSLQNEQFF	TGTGCGAGCAGTCTACAGAATGAGCAGTTCTTC
medium-sized	18	TRBD2	TRBV14	TRBJ2-5	CASSPIVGGGPVTETQYF	TGTGCCAGCAGCCCGATCGTTGGGGGAGGGCCTGTAACAGAGACCCAGTACTTC
medium-sized	12	-	TRBV10-3	TRBJ2-3	CAISGVGDTQYF	TGTGCCATCAGTGGCGTCGGAGATACGCAGTATTTT
medium-sized	15	-	TRBV6-1	TRBJ2-3	CASSEFRVQTDTQYF	TGTGCCAGCAGTGAATTCAGGGTTCAAACAGATACGCAGTATTTT
medium-sized	14	-	TRBV20-1	TRBJ2-5	CSARLRQSPTTQYF	TGCAGTGCGCGACTAAGGCAGTCACCCACCACACAGTACTTC
-	15	TRBD2	TRBV3-1	TRBJ2-5	CSSRPRTSAQEPQYF	TGTTCCAGCAGACCCCGCACTAGCGCCCAAGAGCCCCAGTACTTC
large	14	-	TRBV27	TRBJ2-7	CASSFGGVGDEQYF	TGTGCCAGCAGTTTTGGTGGGGTCGGTGACGAGCAGTACTTC